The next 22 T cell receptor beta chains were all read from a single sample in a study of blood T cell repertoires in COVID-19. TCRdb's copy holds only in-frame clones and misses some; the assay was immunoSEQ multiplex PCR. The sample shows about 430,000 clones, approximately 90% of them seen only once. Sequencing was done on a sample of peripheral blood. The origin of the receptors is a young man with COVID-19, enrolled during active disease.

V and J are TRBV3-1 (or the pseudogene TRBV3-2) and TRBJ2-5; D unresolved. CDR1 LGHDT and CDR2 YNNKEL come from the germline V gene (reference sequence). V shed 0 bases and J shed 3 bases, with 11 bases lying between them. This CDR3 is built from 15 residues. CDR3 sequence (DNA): TGTGCCAGCAGCCAAGATCCACAGAACAAAGAGACCCAGTACTTC. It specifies CASSQDPQNKETQYF.

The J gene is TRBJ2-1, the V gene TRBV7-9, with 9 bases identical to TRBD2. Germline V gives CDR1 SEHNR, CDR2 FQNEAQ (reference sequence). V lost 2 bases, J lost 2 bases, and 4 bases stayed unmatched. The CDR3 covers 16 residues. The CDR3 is CASSLIWTSAYNEQFF. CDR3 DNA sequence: TGTGCCAGCAGCTTAATTTGGACTAGCGCCTACAATGAGCAGTTCTTC.

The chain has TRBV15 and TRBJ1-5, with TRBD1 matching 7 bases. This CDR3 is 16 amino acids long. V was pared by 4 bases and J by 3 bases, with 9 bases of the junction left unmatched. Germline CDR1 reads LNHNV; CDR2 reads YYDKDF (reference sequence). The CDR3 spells CATSTMGQRYNQPQHF. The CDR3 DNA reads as TGTGCCACCAGCACGATGGGACAGCGATACAATCAGCCCCAGCATTTT. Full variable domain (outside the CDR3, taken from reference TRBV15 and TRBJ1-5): DAMVIQNPRYQVTQFGKPVTLSCSQTLNHNVMYWYQQKSSQAPKLLFHYYDKDFNNEADTPDNFQSRRPNTSFCFLDIRSPGLGDTAMYLCATSTMGQRYNQPQHFGDGTRLSIL.

The DNA of the CDR3 is TGCAGCGTTGAGAGGGAGGGGCGGAAGACCCAGTACTTC. This encodes CSVEREGRKTQYF. The rearrangement links TRBV29-1 to TRBJ2-5; TRBD2 matches at 7 bases. CDR1 is SQVTM, CDR2 ANQGSEA, per germline. The CDR3 loop spans 13 amino acids. V lost 3 bases and J lost 6; bases outside the gene matches: 7.

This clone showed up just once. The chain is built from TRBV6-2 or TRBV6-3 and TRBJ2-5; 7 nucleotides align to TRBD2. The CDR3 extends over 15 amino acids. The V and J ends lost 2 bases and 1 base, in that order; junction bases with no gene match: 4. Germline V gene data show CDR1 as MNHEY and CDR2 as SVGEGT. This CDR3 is CASSYIAGTQETQYF. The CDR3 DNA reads TGTGCCAGCAGTTACATAGCGGGCACCCAAGAGACCCAGTACTTC.

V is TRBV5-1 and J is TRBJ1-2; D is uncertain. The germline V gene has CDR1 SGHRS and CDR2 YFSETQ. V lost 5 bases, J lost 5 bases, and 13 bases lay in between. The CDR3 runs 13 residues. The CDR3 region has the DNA TGCGCCAGCAGTCGTTCGGTCGAATATGGCTACACCTTC. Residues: CASSRSVEYGYTF.

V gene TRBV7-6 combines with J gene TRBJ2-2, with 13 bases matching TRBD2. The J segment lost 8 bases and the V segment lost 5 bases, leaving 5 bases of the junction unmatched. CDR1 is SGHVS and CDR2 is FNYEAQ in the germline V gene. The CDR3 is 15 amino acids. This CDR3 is CASSRGLAGVGELFF. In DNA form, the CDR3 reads TGTGCCAGCAGCAGAGGACTAGCGGGAGTGGGGGAGCTGTTTTTT.

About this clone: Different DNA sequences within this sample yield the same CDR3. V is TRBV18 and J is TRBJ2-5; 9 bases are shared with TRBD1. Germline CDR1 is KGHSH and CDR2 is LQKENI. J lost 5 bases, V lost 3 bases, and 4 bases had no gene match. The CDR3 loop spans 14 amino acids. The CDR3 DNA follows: TGTGCCAGCTCACCTACAGGGGGCCGGGAGACCCAGTACTTC. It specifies CASSPTGGRETQYF. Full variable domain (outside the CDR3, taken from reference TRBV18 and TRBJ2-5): NAGVMQNPRHLVRRRGQEARLRCSPMKGHSHVYWYRQLPEEGLKFMVYLQKENIIDESGMPKERFSAEFPKEGPSILRIQQVVRGDSAAYFCASSPTGGRETQYFGPGTRLLVL.

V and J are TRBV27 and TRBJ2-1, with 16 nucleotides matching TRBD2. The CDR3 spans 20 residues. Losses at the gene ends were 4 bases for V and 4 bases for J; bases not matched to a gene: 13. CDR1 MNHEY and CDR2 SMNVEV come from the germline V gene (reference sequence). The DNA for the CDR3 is TGTGCCAGCAGTTCCGCGGGACTAGCGGGAGGGGGGCTTAGATACAATGAGCAGTTCTTC. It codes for CASSSAGLAGGGLRYNEQFF.

The CDR3 reads CASSWGGTGNYGYTF. The CDR3 DNA is TGTGCCAGCAGCTGGGGGGGAACAGGGAACTATGGCTACACCTTC. J is TRBJ1-2 and V is TRBV5-8; D might be TRBD1 (6 bases). The CDR3 sequence is 15 residues long. The V and J ends lost 3 bases and 2 bases respectively, with 14 bases between them. The germline CDR1 and CDR2 sequences are SGHTS and YDEGEE. Looking up the rest from reference TRBV5-8 and TRBJ1-2 gives the full variable domain: EAGVTQSPTHLIKTRGQQATLRCSPISGHTSVYWYQQALGLGLQFLLWYDEGEERNRGNFPPRFSGRQFPNYSSELNVNALELEDSALYLCASSWGGTGNYGYTFGSGTRLTVV.

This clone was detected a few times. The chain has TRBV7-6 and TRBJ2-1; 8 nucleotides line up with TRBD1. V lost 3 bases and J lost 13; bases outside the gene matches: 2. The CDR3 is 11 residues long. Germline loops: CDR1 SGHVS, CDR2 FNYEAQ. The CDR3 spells CASSFGQGQFF. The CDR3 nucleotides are TGTGCCAGCAGCTTTGGACAGGGACAGTTCTTC.

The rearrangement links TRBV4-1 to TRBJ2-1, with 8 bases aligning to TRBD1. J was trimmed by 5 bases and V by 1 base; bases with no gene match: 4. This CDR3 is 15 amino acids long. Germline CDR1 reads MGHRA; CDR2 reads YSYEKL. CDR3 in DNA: TGCGCCAGCAGCCAAGTTGGGACAGGCGACAATGAGCAGTTCTTC. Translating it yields CASSQVGTGDNEQFF.

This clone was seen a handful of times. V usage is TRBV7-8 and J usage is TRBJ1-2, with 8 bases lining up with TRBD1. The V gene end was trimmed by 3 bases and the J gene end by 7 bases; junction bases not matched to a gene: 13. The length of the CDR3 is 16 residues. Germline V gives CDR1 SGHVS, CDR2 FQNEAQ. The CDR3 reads CASSLSDRGFRFGYTF. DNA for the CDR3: TGTGCCAGCAGCTTGTCTGACAGGGGCTTTAGGTTTGGCTACACCTTC.

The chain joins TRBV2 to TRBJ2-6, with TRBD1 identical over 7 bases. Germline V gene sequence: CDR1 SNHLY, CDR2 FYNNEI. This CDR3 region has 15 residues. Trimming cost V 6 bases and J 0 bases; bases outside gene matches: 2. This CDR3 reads CASRDRSSGANVLTF. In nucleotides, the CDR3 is TGTGCCAGCAGGGACAGGAGCTCTGGGGCCAACGTCCTGACTTTC.

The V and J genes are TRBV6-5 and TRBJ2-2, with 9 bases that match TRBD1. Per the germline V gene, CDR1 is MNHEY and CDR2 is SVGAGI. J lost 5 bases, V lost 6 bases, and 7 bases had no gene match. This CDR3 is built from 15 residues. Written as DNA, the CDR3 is TGTGCCAGCAGCTACGACAGGGGGAAAACCGGGGAGCTGTTTTTT. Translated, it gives CASSYDRGKTGELFF.

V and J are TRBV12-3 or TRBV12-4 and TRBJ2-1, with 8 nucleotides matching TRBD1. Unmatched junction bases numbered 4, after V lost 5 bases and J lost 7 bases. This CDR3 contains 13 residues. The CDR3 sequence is CASSERQGNEQFF. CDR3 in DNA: TGTGCCAGCAGTGAACGACAGGGGAATGAGCAGTTCTTC.

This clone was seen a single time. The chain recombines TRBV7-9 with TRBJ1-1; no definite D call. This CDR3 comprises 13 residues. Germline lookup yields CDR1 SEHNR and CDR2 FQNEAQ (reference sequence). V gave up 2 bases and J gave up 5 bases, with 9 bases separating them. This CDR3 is CASSLSSPTEAFF. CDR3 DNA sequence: TGTGCCAGCAGCTTATCCAGTCCGACTGAAGCTTTCTTT.

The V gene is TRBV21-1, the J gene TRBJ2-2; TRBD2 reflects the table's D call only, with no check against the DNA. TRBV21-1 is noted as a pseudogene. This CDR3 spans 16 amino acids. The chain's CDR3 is CASSKRGGDIGGELFF. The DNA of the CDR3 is TGTGCCAGCAGCAAGCGGGGGGGCGATATCGGCGGGGAGCTGTTTTTT.

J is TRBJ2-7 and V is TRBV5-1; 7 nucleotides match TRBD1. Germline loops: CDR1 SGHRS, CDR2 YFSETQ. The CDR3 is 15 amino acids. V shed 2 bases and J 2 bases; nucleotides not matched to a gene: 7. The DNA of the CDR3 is TGCGCCAGCAGCTTTATCCAGGGGGAAACCTACGAGCAGTACTTC. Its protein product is CASSFIQGETYEQYF.

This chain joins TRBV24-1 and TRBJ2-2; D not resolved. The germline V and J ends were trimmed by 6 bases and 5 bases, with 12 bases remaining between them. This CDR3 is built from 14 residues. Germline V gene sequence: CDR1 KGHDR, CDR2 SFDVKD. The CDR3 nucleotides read TGTGCCACCAGTCGTCTTGGAGTTACCGGGGAGCTGTTTTTT. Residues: CATSRLGVTGELFF.

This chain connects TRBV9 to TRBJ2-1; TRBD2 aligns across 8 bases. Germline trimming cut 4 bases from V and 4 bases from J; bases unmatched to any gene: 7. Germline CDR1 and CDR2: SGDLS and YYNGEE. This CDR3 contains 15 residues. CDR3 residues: CASSPTLAEYNEQFF. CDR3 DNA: TGTGCCAGCAGCCCTACACTAGCGGAGTACAATGAGCAGTTCTTC.

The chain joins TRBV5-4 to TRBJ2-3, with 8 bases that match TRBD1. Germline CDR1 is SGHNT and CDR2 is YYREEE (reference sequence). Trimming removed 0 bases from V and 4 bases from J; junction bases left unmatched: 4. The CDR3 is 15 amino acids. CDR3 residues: CASSLGTGYPDTQYF. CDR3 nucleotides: TGTGCCAGCAGCTTGGGGACAGGGTACCCAGATACGCAGTATTTT.